This T cell receptor beta chain was identified in a study of blood T cell repertoires in COVID-19. The CDR3 runs to 14 residues. CDR1 MNHEY and CDR2 SVGAGI come from the germline V gene. V lost 7 bases, J lost 2 bases, and 14 bases lay in between. Here immunoSEQ multiplex PCR was the method, and the copy in TCRdb shows in-frame clones only, minus some. Here the sample spans 250,000 to 300,000 clones, 70% to 90% being singletons. Enrolled through a virtual design, the participants were between roughly 18 and 90 years of age and came from fewer than 30 US areas. Two negative PCRs, clearance, or symptom resolution characterized the recovered Cohort 3 donors.

This clonotype was sampled from a woman between 45 and 65 years old who had recovered from COVID-19. The specimen sequenced was PBMCs or T cells enriched from blood (not recorded which). This chain connects TRBV6-5 to TRBJ1-1; D is perhaps TRBD1 (5 bases). The CDR3 reads CASIAPGQNTEAFF. CDR3 nucleotide sequence: TGTGCCAGCATTGCCCCAGGGCAAAACACTGAAGCTTTCTTT.